Presented here are 20 T cell receptor beta chains from one specimen sequenced in a study of blood T cell repertoires in COVID-19. The table came from immunoSEQ multiplex PCR; TCRdb's copy has only in-frame clones and leaves some out. The profile shows about 370,000 clones, almost 90% of them singletons. Material for sequencing was peripheral blood. These receptors were taken from a young man with active or convalescent COVID-19.

V and J are TRBV6-5 and TRBJ2-7, with D possibly matching TRBD2 (6 bases). The CDR3 consists of 14 residues. Looked up from germline, CDR1 is MNHEY and CDR2 is SVGAGI. V shed 8 bases and J shed 2 bases, with 16 bases lying between them. In DNA form, the CDR3 reads TGTGCCAGCCACGCGGGGATCCTCCCCTACGAGCAGTACTTC. Residues: CASHAGILPYEQYF.

CDR3 sequence: CASSPRWGQTNEKLFF. CDR3 nucleotide sequence: TGCGCCAGCAGCCCGAGGTGGGGACAGACCAATGAAAAACTGTTTTTT. The gene calls are TRBV4-3 and TRBJ1-4; 7 positions agree with TRBD1. Losses at the gene ends were 4 bases for V and 5 bases for J; bases not matched to a gene: 10. Looked up from germline, CDR1 is LGHNA and CDR2 is YSLEER. The CDR3 is 16 residues long.

The rearrangement uses TRBV4-1 and TRBJ1-3; TRBD1 matches at 7 bases. CDR3 size: 17 residues. Germline loops: CDR1 MGHRA, CDR2 YSYEKL. V was pared by 2 bases and J by 3 bases, with 10 bases of the junction left unmatched. The CDR3: CASSQMGRDRLGNTIYF. CDR3 nucleotide sequence: TGCGCCAGCAGCCAAATGGGACGGGACAGACTTGGAAACACCATATATTTT.

The rearrangement joins TRBV19 to TRBJ1-1; D remains unclear. This CDR3 is 14 amino acids long. Germline assignment: CDR1 LNHDA and CDR2 SQIVND (reference sequence). Trimming took off 3 bases at V and 0 bases at J, with 8 bases between the two ends. The CDR3 DNA sequence: TGTGCCAGTAGTATTTGGGCTTTGAACACTGAAGCTTTCTTT. Its translation is CASSIWALNTEAFF.

This chain connects TRBV6-2 or TRBV6-3 to TRBJ1-5; the match to TRBD1 covers 7 bases. Germline CDR1 and CDR2: MNHEY and SVGEGT. V lost 6 bases and J lost 3; bases outside the gene matches: 8. This CDR3 is built from 15 residues. CDR3 DNA: TGTGCCAGCAGCCAAAAGAGGGGGCACAATCAGCCCCAGCATTTT. As protein: CASSQKRGHNQPQHF.

V and J are TRBV19 and TRBJ1-4; weak D call: TRBD1 (6 bases). CDR1 LNHDA and CDR2 SQIVND come from the germline V gene (reference sequence). Trimming stripped 1 base from V and 10 bases from J, with 13 bases between. There are 14 residues in the CDR3. The CDR3 nucleotides read TGTGCCAGTAGTATAGTGGGGGCGCCTGGAAAACTGTTTTTT. The encoded protein is CASSIVGAPGKLFF.

The chain recombines TRBV6-2 or TRBV6-3 with TRBJ2-1, with TRBD2 as a possible D gene (5 bases). CDR3 size: 18 residues. V lost 2 bases and J 2 bases, leaving 19 bases between the germline ends. CDR1 MNHEY and CDR2 SVGEGT come from the germline V gene. Written as DNA, the CDR3 is TGTGCCAGCAGTTACGGTTCTGCTCGCGGGCGGACCTACAATGAGCAGTTCTTC. This sequence encodes CASSYGSARGRTYNEQFF.

V gene TRBV5-1 combines with J gene TRBJ2-3; D might be TRBD1 (6 bases). Trimming stripped 1 base from V and 2 bases from J, with 14 bases between. In germline, CDR1 is SGHRS, CDR2 YFSETQ. The CDR3 is made up of 16 amino acids. Here the CDR3 reads CASSLFAGVNTDTQYF. The DNA of the CDR3 is TGCGCCAGCAGCTTGTTTGCAGGGGTAAACACAGATACGCAGTATTTT.

This clone appeared a single time. The genes are TRBV4-2 and TRBJ2-7; D unresolved. There are 13 residues in the CDR3. Germline V gene sequence: CDR1 LGHNA, CDR2 YNFKEQ. Trimming stripped 0 bases from V and 4 bases from J, with 7 bases between. The CDR3 DNA reads as TGTGCCAGCAGCCAAGACGGCGGATACGAGCAGTACTTC. Translation: CASSQDGGYEQYF.

The chain is built from TRBV6-1 and TRBJ1-5; D is unresolved. Trimming left V 1 base short and J 4 bases short, with 8 bases between. Germline assignment: CDR1 MNHNS and CDR2 SASEGT. This CDR3 is 14 amino acids long. As DNA, the CDR3 is TGTGCCAGCAGTGAAGGCAGTTCAAATCAGCCCCAGCATTTT. This translates into CASSEGSSNQPQHF.

The chain has TRBV12-3 or TRBV12-4 and TRBJ2-1; no clear D. This CDR3 has 13 residues. V was pared by 6 bases and J by 8 bases, with 14 bases between. The CDR3 DNA sequence: TGTGCCAGCAGATCTCACAGTCCCGATGAGCAGTTCTTC. Protein product: CASRSHSPDEQFF.

The rearrangement uses TRBV7-3 and TRBJ2-1; 8 bases align to TRBD1. Germline V gene sequence: CDR1 SGHTA, CDR2 FQGTGA. The length of the CDR3 is 13 residues. Losses at the gene ends were 5 bases for V and 7 bases for J; bases not matched to a gene: 4. The CDR3 nucleotides are TGTGCCAGCAGCGCGGACAGGGCGAATGAGCAGTTCTTC. Translation: CASSADRANEQFF.

The chain recombines TRBV6-5 with TRBJ1-2; D perhaps matches TRBD1 (6 bases). CDR3 length: 13 residues. V lost 8 bases and J lost 3, with 13 bases in between. Germline CDR1 is MNHEY and CDR2 is SVGAGI. CDR3 residues: CASDGQYHYGYTF. DNA of the CDR3: TGTGCCAGCGACGGACAGTACCACTATGGCTACACCTTC.

The rearrangement joins TRBV11-3 to TRBJ2-3; 9 bases are shared with TRBD2. Germline V gene data show CDR1 as SGHNT and CDR2 as YENEEA. The CDR3 spans 14 residues. Trimming removed 2 bases from V and 4 bases from J; junction bases left unmatched: 1. CDR3 region: CASSLIAGADTQYF. CDR3 DNA sequence: TGTGCCAGCAGCTTAATAGCGGGAGCAGATACGCAGTATTTT.

This clone was counted at least ten times. The rearrangement uses TRBV6-1 and TRBJ2-2, with 7 positions matching TRBD2. Germline V gene data show CDR1 as MNHNS and CDR2 as SASEGT. Losses at the gene ends were 3 bases for V and 1 base for J; bases not matched to a gene: 2. The CDR3 has 15 amino acids. The CDR3 nucleotides read TGTGCCAGCAGTGAGGTAGCGGGGAACACCGGGGAGCTGTTTTTT. Its protein is CASSEVAGNTGELFF.

The chain couples TRBV4-3 to TRBJ1-1; 9 nucleotides match TRBD1. Germline V gene data show CDR1 as LGHNA and CDR2 as YSLEER. CDR3 length equals 14 residues. After removal of 4 bases from V and 3 bases from J, the junction contained 3 bases not matched to a gene. The chain's CDR3 is CASSRDRVYTEAFF. The CDR3 coding sequence is TGCGCCAGCAGCCGGGACAGGGTGTACACTGAAGCTTTCTTT.

The chain carries TRBV7-9 and TRBJ2-3; 12 bases align to TRBD2. The CDR3 sequence is 16 residues long. The germline V gene encodes CDR1 SEHNR and CDR2 FQNEAQ (reference sequence). V trimming: 5 bases; J trimming: 2 bases; junction bases outside the gene matches: 5. The CDR3 reads CASSLRLAGDTDTQYF. The DNA of the CDR3 is TGTGCCAGCAGCCTCCGACTAGCGGGGGACACAGATACGCAGTATTTT.

This chain joins TRBV27 and TRBJ2-1; a weak D match, TRBD2 (5 bases). The CDR3 has 14 amino acids. V was trimmed by 2 bases and J by 5 bases, leaving 10 bases between them. In germline, CDR1 is MNHEY, CDR2 SMNVEV (reference sequence). The CDR3: CASSLPGSDNEQFF. The CDR3 nucleotides read TGTGCCAGCAGTTTACCGGGATCGGACAATGAGCAGTTCTTC.

This clone has just a few counts. The chain recombines TRBV11-2 with TRBJ1-1; D call uncertain. The CDR3 covers 12 residues. V lost 5 bases and J lost 10, with 14 bases in between. Germline-derived CDR1 and CDR2 are SGHAT and FQNNGV. The CDR3 region is CASSPGSGLAFF. CDR3 bases: TGTGCCAGCAGCCCCGGGTCGGGTCTAGCTTTCTTT.

CDR3 sequence: CASRVPESQETQYF. The CDR3 bases are TGTGCCAGCAGGGTCCCGGAGAGCCAAGAGACCCAGTACTTC. This chain links TRBV28 with TRBJ2-5; D ambiguous. The V gene's germline CDR1 is MDHEN and CDR2 SYDVKM. The V and J ends lost 6 bases and 1 base respectively, with 12 bases between them. CDR3 size: 14 residues.